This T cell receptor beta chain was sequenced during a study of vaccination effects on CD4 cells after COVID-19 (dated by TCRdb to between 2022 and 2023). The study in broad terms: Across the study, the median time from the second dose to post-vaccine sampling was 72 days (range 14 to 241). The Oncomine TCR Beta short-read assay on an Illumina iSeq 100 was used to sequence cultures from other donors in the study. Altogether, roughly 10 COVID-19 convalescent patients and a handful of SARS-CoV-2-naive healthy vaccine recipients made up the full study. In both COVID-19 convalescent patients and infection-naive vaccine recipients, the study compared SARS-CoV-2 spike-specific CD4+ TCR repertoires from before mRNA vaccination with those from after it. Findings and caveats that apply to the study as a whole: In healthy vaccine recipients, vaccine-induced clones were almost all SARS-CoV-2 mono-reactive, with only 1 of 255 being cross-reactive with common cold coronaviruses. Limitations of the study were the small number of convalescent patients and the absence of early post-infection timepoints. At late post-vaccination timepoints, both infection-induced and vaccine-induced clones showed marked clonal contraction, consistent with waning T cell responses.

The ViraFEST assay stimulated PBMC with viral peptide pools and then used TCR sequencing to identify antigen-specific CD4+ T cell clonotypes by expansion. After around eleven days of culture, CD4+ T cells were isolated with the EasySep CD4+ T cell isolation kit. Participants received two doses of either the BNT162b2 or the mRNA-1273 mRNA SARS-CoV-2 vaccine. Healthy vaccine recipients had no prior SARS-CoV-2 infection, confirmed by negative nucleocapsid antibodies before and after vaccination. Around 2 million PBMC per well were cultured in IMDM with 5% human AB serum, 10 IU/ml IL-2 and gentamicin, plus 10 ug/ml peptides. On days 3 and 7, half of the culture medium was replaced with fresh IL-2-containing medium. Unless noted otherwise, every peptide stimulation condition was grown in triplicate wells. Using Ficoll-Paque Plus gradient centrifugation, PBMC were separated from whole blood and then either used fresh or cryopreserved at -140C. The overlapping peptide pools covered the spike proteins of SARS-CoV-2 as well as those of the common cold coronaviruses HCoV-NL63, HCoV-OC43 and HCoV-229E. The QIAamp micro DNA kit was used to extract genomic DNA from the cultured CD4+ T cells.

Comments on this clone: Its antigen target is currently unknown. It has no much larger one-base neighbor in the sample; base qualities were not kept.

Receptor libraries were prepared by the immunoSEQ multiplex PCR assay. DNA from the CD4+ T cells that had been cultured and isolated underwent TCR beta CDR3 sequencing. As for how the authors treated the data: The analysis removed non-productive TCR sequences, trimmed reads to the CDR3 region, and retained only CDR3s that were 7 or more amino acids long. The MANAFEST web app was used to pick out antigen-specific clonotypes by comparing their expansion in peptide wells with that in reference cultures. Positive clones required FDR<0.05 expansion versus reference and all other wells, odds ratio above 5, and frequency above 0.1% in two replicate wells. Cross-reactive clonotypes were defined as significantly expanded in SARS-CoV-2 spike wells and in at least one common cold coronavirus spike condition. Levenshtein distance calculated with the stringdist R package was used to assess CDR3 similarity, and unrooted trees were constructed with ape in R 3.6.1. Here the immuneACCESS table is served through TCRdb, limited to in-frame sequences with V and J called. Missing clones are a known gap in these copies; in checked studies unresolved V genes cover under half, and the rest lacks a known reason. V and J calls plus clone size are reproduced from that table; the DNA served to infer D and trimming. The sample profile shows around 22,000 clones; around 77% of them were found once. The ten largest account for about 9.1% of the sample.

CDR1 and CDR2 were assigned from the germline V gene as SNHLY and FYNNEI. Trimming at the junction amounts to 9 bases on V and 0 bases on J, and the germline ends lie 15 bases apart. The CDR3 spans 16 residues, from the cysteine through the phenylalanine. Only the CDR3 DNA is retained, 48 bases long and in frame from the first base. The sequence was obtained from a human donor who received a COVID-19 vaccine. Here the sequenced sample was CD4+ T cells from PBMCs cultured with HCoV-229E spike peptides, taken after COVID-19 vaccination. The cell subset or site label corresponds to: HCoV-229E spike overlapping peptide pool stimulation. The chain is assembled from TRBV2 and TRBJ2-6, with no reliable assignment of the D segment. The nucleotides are TGTGCCAGGACGCTCTCCCCGCGCTCTGGGGCCAACGTCCTGACTTTC. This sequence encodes CARTLSPRSGANVLTF.